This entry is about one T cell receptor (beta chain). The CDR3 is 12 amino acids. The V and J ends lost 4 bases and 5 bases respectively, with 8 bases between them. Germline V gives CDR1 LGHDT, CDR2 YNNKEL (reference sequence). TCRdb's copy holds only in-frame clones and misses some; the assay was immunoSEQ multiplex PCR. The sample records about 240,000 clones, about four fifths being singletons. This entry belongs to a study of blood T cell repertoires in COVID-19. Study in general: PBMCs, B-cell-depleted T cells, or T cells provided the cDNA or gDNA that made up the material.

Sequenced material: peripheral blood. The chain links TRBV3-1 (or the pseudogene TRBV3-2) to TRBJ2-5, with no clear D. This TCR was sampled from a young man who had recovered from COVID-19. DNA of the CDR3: TGTGCCAGCAGCCGGCGCGGCGAGACCCAGTACTTC. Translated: CASSRRGETQYF.